Below are 24 T cell receptor beta chains sequenced from a single sample in a study of a mutant IDH1 vaccine in newly diagnosed glioma. Time point noted: week 23, last vaccination. Vaccination used 300 ug of mutant IDH1 20-mer peptide per dose, with topical imiquimod. These receptors' targets are unknown. Assay used: immunoSEQ multiplex PCR; TCRdb lists only in-frame clones, some missing. The sample has tens of thousands of clones, approximately 85% seen once; the top ten hold roughly 2%. The sequences come from PBMCs, collected from a glioma patient whose treatment included an IDH1 peptide vaccine. Receptor source: a man aged 30-40 years with glioma. Some clones in this sample may be carry-over from other donors' samples.

The chain has TRBV21-1 and TRBJ1-2. TRBV21-1 is reported as a pseudogene. The CDR3 loop spans 15 amino acids. In DNA, the CDR3 is TGTGCCAGCAGCATGGGACGCCGATCCTACTATGGCTACACCTTC. Translated, it gives CASSMGRRSYYGYTF.

V and J are TRBV9 and TRBJ1-4; D not certain. V shed 0 bases and J shed 1 base, with 13 bases lying between them. The CDR3 is 17 amino acids. CDR1 is SGDLS and CDR2 is YYNGEE in the germline V gene. As DNA, the CDR3 is TGTGCCAGCAGCGTAGCTGGTATGGGGATAACTAATGAAAAACTGTTTTTT. Protein: CASSVAGMGITNEKLFF.

The rearrangement uses TRBV27 and TRBJ2-3; D may match TRBD1 or TRBD2 (5 bases each). Germline values: CDR1 MNHEY, CDR2 SMNVEV (reference sequence). The CDR3 is 15 residues long. Trimming cost V 3 bases and J 6 bases, with 16 bases left between them. The CDR3 protein is CASSFQGEGWDTQYF. CDR3 DNA sequence: TGTGCCAGCAGTTTTCAGGGTGAGGGATGGGATACGCAGTATTTT.

V usage is TRBV10-3 and J usage is TRBJ1-4, with 8 bases that match TRBD1. This CDR3 region has 13 residues. Germline CDR1 is ENHRY and CDR2 is SYGVKD. The V gene end was trimmed by 11 bases and the J gene end by 8 bases; junction bases not matched to a gene: 10. The CDR3, as DNA: TGTGCCGCAGGGGCAGGGGGCAACGAAAAACTGTTTTTT. It translates to CAAGAGGNEKLFF.

This chain links TRBV7-2 with TRBJ2-3, with D unclear. CDR1 and CDR2 (germline): SGHTA, FQGNSA. The CDR3 covers 12 residues. Trimming took off 3 bases at V and 1 base at J, with 2 bases between the two ends. The chain's CDR3 is CASSLGTDTQYF. The CDR3 DNA is TGTGCCAGCAGCTTGGGCACAGATACGCAGTATTTT.

The gene calls are TRBV5-4 and TRBJ2-5; tentative D call: TRBD2 (6 bases). CDR3 length: 16 residues. From germline, CDR1 is SGHNT and CDR2 YYREEE (reference sequence). V was clipped by 2 bases and J by 4 bases, with 18 bases between them. The CDR3 DNA reads as TGTGCCAGCAGCTTTTCTAGGGGAGGCATAGGAGAGACCCAGTACTTC. The encoded protein is CASSFSRGGIGETQYF.

The V call is TRBV29-1, the J call TRBJ2-7; 10 positions agree with TRBD1. CDR3 length: 14 residues. J lost 4 bases, V lost 6 bases, and 9 bases had no gene match. Germline loops: CDR1 SQVTM, CDR2 ANQGSEA. CDR3 sequence reads: CSVAYTGQGYEQYF. The CDR3 coding sequence is TGCAGCGTAGCGTATACGGGACAGGGGTACGAGCAGTACTTC.

CDR3: CASFPSEGTTEAFF. The CDR3 region has the DNA TGTGCCAGCTTCCCCTCGGAGGGGACCACTGAAGCTTTCTTT. The chain employs TRBV28 and TRBJ1-1; perhaps TRBD1 as D (5 bases). CDR3 length: 14 residues. Trimming removed 8 bases from V and 4 bases from J, with 17 bases in between. Germline lookup yields CDR1 MDHEN and CDR2 SYDVKM. Combining the CDR3 with reference TRBV28 and TRBJ1-1 gives the whole variable domain DVKVTQSSRYLVKRTGEKVFLECVQDMDHENMFWYRQDPGLGLRLIYFSYDVKMKEKGDIPEGYSVSREKKERFSLILESASTNQTSMYLCASFPSEGTTEAFFGQGTRLTVV.

V is TRBV19 and J is TRBJ2-2, with 8 bases lining up with TRBD2. The CDR3 is 16 amino acids. CDR1 is LNHDA, CDR2 SQIVND, per germline (reference sequence). After removal of 6 bases from V and 3 bases from J, the junction contained 9 bases not matched to a gene. CDR3 loop: CASSRLAGTDTGELFF. CDR3 in DNA: TGTGCCAGTAGCCGTTTAGCGGGGACCGACACCGGGGAGCTGTTTTTT.

Here the CDR3 reads CAFLAGDRETQYF. As DNA, the CDR3 is TGTGCCTTCCTAGCGGGGGATCGAGAGACCCAGTACTTC. The rearrangement uses TRBV30 and TRBJ2-5; TRBD2 agrees at 10 bases. J gave up 4 bases and V 7 bases, and 6 bases lay outside the gene matches. This CDR3 region has 13 residues. Germline CDR1 and CDR2: GTSNPN and SVGIG (reference sequence).

The chain links TRBV4-2 to TRBJ1-1; no firm D call. The germline gives CDR1 LGHNA, CDR2 YNFKEQ. The CDR3 is made up of 14 amino acids. V shed 3 bases and J shed 1 base, with 9 bases lying between them. CDR3 nucleotides: TGTGCCAGCAGCCATCTGGATAGGAACACTGAAGCTTTCTTT. Translating gives CASSHLDRNTEAFF.

The chain employs TRBV28 and TRBJ1-5; D ambiguous. Trimming took off 4 bases at V and 6 bases at J, with 13 bases between the two ends. CDR3 length: 14 amino acids. Germline CDR1 MDHEN, CDR2 SYDVKM. CDR3 DNA sequence: TGTGCCAGCAGTTCCCTCATTACGGGTCAGCCCCAGCATTTT. Residues: CASSSLITGQPQHF.

The V and J genes are TRBV7-8 and TRBJ2-2; D remains unclear. Germline V gene lookup returns CDR1 SGHVS and CDR2 FQNEAQ. V gave up 0 bases and J gave up 5 bases, with 16 bases separating them. The CDR3 extends over 17 amino acids. This CDR3 is CASSLAVHYVGTGELFF. The CDR3 bases are TGTGCCAGCAGCTTAGCGGTGCACTACGTTGGAACCGGGGAGCTGTTTTTT.

This chain uses TRBV9 with TRBJ2-5; tentatively, D is TRBD2 (6 bases). CDR1 SGDLS and CDR2 YYNGEE come from the germline V gene. V was cut by 0 bases and J by 4 bases, with 7 bases left in between. The CDR3 runs 13 residues. The CDR3 is CASSVGRVETQYF. CDR3 coding DNA: TGTGCCAGCAGCGTAGGGAGGGTAGAGACCCAGTACTTC.

The V call is TRBV7-2, the J call TRBJ2-1, with TRBD2 as a possible D gene (5 bases). This CDR3 has 16 amino acids. Trimming pared 2 bases from V and 4 bases from J, leaving 15 bases between. Germline loops: CDR1 SGHTA, CDR2 FQGNSA. The CDR3 reads CASSLSFSARYNEQFF. For the CDR3, the DNA is TGTGCCAGCAGCTTAAGTTTTAGCGCCAGATACAATGAGCAGTTCTTC.

The chain employs TRBV6-6 and TRBJ1-5; D perhaps matches TRBD1 (5 bases). The CDR3 is 14 residues long. Trimming removed 7 bases from V and 3 bases from J, with 13 bases in between. The V gene's germline CDR1 is MNHNY and CDR2 SVGAGI (reference sequence). The CDR3 coding sequence is TGTGCCAGCAACCCGGGGGGTAACAATCAGCCCCAGCATTTT. Encoded protein: CASNPGGNNQPQHF.

The chain couples TRBV9 to TRBJ2-6; D is unclear. CDR1 is SGDLS, CDR2 YYNGEE, per germline. V lost 2 bases, J lost 2 bases, and 11 bases lay in between. CDR3 length: 16 amino acids. DNA of the CDR3: TGTGCCAGCAGCGTTGCTATGGCGGCTGGGGCCAACGTCCTGACTTTC. Amino acid sequence: CASSVAMAAGANVLTF.

This rearrangement joins TRBV27 to TRBJ2-7, with 8 bases fitting TRBD2. Germline-derived CDR1 and CDR2 are MNHEY and SMNVEV (reference sequence). The CDR3 runs to 16 residues. The V segment lost 3 bases and the J segment 3 bases; nucleotides outside the gene matches: 10. The CDR3 protein is CASSLYPGLEFYEQYF. CDR3 DNA: TGTGCCAGCAGTTTGTACCCGGGACTAGAGTTCTACGAGCAGTACTTC.

CDR3 region: CASSQALAGTYEQYF. CDR3 DNA: TGCGCCAGCAGCCAAGCTCTAGCGGGGACCTACGAGCAGTACTTC. The chain links TRBV4-1 to TRBJ2-7, with TRBD2 identical over 9 bases. CDR3 size: 15 residues. After removal of 1 base from V and 2 bases from J, the junction contained 3 bases not matched to a gene. The germline V gene has CDR1 MGHRA and CDR2 YSYEKL.

The CDR3 is CASSEGLAAYEQYF. DNA for the CDR3: TGTGCCAGTAGTGAGGGACTAGCGGCGTACGAGCAGTACTTC. V is TRBV19 and J is TRBJ2-7; 11 bases align to TRBD2. CDR1 is LNHDA, CDR2 SQIVND, per germline (reference sequence). Trimming cost V 5 bases and J 4 bases; bases outside gene matches: 4. The CDR3 extends over 14 amino acids.

The rearrangement uses TRBV6-5 and TRBJ1-2; D remains unclear. The V and J ends lost 5 bases and 2 bases respectively, with 12 bases between them. The CDR3 is 14 amino acids. CDR1 and CDR2 (germline): MNHEY, SVGAGI. CDR3 in amino acids: CASSALTGNYGYTF. The DNA of the CDR3 is TGTGCCAGCAGTGCATTGACGGGAAACTATGGCTACACCTTC.

Here the CDR3 reads CASSASTDTQYF. Here the CDR3 DNA reads TGTGCCAGCAGCGCTAGCACAGATACGCAGTATTTT. J is TRBJ2-3 and V is TRBV7-9, with no clear D. The CDR3 length is 12 residues. The ends were cut back, 5 bases at V and 0 bases at J, with 3 bases in the middle. CDR1 and CDR2 from the germline V gene are SEHNR and FQNEAQ (reference sequence).

Here the CDR3 DNA reads TGTGCCAGAAGCTTGGGGGGGACAGGGGGCCCCGCCTACGAGCAGTACTTC. Its translation: CARSLGGTGGPAYEQYF. The chain uses TRBV5-3 and TRBJ2-7; 12 positions match TRBD1. TRBV5-3 is marked as an open reading frame, function uncertain. V lost 0 bases, J lost 2 bases, and 6 bases stayed unmatched. There are 17 residues in the CDR3.

This chain uses TRBV10-2 with TRBJ2-1; perhaps TRBD2 as D (6 bases). CDR3 size: 14 residues. CDR1 WSHSY and CDR2 SAAADI come from the germline V gene. Trimming pared 7 bases from V and 1 base from J, leaving 11 bases between. The CDR3 region is CASMLGGSYNEQFF. DNA for the CDR3: TGCGCCAGCATGCTGGGGGGTTCCTACAATGAGCAGTTCTTC.